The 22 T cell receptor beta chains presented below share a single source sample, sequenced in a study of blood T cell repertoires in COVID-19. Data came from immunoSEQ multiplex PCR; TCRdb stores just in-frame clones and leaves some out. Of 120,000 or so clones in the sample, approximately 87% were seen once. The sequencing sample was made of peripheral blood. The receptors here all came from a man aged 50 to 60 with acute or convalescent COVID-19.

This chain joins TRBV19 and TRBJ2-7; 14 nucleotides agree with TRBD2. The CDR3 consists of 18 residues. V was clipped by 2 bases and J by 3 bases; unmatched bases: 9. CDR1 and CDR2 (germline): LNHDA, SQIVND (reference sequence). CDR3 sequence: CASSITGLAGGQYYEQYF. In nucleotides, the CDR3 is TGTGCCAGTAGTATAACCGGACTAGCGGGAGGCCAATACTACGAGCAGTACTTC.

The CDR3 DNA reads as TGTGCCAGCAGCTTGGAAGGGTCGGGGGGCGAGACCCAGTACTTC. It translates to CASSLEGSGGETQYF. This chain joins TRBV5-4 and TRBJ2-5, with D perhaps TRBD2 (7 bases). CDR1 is SGHNT and CDR2 is YYREEE in the germline V gene (reference sequence). The CDR3 runs to 15 residues. Trimming cost V 0 bases and J 5 bases, with 14 bases left between them.

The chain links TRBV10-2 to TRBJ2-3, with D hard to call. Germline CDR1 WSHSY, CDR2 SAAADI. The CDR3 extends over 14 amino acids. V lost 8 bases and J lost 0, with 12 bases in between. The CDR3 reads CASSNSFSTDTQYF. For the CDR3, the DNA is TGCGCCAGCTCGAACAGTTTCAGCACAGATACGCAGTATTTT.

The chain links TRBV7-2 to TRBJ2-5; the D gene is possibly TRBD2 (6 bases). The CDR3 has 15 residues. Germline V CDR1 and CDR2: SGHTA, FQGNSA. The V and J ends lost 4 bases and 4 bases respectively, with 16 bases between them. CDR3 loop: CASSSQGGNLETQYF. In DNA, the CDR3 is TGTGCCAGCAGCTCCCAGGGAGGAAACTTAGAGACCCAGTACTTC.

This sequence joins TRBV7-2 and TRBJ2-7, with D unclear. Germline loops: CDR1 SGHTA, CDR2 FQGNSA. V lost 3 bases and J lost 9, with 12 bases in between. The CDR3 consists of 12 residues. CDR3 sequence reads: CASSFSGSMQYF. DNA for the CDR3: TGTGCCAGCAGCTTCTCCGGGTCCATGCAGTACTTC.

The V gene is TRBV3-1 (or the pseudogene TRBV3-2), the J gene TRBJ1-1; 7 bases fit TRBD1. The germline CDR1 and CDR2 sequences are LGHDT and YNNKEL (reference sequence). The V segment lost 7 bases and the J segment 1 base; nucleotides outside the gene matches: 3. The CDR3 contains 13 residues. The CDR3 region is CASTNRGNTEAFF. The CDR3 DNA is TGTGCCAGCACCAACAGGGGGAACACTGAAGCTTTCTTT.

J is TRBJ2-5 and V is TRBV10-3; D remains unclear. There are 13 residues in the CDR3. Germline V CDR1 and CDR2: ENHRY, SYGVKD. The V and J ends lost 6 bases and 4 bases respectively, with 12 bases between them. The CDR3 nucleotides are TGTGCCATCAGCGACGACTGGCTAGAGACCCAGTACTTC. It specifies CAISDDWLETQYF.

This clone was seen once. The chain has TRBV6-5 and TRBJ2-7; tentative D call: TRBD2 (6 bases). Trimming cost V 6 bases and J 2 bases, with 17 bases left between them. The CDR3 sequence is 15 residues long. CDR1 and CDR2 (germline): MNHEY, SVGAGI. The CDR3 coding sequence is TGTGCCAGCAGACCCCTGGGGGGAGGTACCTACGAGCAGTACTTC. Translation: CASRPLGGGTYEQYF.

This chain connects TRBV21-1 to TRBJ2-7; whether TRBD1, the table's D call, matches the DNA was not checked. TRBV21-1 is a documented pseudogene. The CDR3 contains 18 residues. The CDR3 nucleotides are TGTGCCAGCAGCAAAGTGGGGACAGGGCTGGACCTATTCTACGAGCAGTACTTC. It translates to CASSKVGTGLDLFYEQYF.

This CDR3 reads CASSRTDSNQPQHF. The CDR3 DNA reads as TGTGCCAGCAGTCGGACGGACTCCAATCAGCCCCAGCATTTT. The chain is built from TRBV3-1 (or the pseudogene TRBV3-2) and TRBJ1-5, with unresolved D. The CDR3 is made up of 14 amino acids. Germline V gene data show CDR1 as LGHDT and CDR2 as YNNKEL (reference sequence). Deletions cut 6 bases from V and 3 bases from J, with 12 bases between.

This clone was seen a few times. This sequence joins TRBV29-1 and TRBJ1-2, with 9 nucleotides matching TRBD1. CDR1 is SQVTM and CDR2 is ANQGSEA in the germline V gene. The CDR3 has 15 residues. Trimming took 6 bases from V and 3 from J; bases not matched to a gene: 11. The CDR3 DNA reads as TGCAGCGTCTCTCCGGACAGGGGAGGATACTATGGCTACACCTTC. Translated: CSVSPDRGGYYGYTF.

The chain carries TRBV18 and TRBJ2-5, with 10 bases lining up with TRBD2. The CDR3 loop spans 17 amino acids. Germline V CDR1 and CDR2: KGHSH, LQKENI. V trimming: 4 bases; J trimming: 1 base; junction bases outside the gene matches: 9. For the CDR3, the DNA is TGTGCCAGCTCACATACCCAAGCGGGAGGGAGCCAAGAGACCCAGTACTTC. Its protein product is CASSHTQAGGSQETQYF. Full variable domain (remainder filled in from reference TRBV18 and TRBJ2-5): NAGVMQNPRHLVRRRGQEARLRCSPMKGHSHVYWYRQLPEEGLKFMVYLQKENIIDESGMPKERFSAEFPKEGPSILRIQQVVRGDSAAYFCASSHTQAGGSQETQYFGPGTRLLVL.

CDR3 amino acids: CASSQDFAGGFGNEQFF. CDR3 nucleotide sequence: TGCGCCAGCAGCCAAGATTTTGCAGGGGGCTTTGGCAATGAGCAGTTCTTC. The chain links TRBV4-1 to TRBJ2-1, with 8 bases matching TRBD1. V gave up 0 bases and J gave up 6 bases; unmatched junction bases: 10. The germline V gene has CDR1 MGHRA and CDR2 YSYEKL. This CDR3 has 17 amino acids.

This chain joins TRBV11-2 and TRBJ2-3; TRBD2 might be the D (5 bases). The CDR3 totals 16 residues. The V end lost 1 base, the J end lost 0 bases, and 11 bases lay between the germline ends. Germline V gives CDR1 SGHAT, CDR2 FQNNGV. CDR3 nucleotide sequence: TGTGCCAGCAGCTTAGGTCTAGCAGATAGCACAGATACGCAGTATTTT. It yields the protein CASSLGLADSTDTQYF.

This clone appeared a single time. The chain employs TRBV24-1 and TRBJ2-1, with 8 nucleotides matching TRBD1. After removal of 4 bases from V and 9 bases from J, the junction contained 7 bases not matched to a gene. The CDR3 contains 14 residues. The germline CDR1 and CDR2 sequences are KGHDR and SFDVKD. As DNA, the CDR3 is TGTGCCACCAGTGACCCGACAGGGGTTGGTGAGCAGTTCTTC. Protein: CATSDPTGVGEQFF.

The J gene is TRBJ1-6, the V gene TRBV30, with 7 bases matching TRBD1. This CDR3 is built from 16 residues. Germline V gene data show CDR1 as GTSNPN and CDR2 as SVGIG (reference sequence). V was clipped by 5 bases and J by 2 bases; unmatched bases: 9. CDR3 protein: CAWADGQGAYNSPLHF. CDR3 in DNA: TGTGCCTGGGCGGATGGGCAGGGGGCCTATAATTCACCCCTCCACTTT.

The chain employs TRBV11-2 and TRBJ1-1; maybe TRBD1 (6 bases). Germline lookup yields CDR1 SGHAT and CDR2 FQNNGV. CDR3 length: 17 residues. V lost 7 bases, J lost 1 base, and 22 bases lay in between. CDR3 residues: CASTPLRGMKGNTEAFF. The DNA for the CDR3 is TGTGCCAGCACCCCTCTGAGGGGGATGAAAGGGAACACTGAAGCTTTCTTT.

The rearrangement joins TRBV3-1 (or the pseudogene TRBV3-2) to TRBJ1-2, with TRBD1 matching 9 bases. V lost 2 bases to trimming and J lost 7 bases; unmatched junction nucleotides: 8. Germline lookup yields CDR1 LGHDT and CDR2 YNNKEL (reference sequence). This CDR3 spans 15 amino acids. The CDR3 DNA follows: TGTGCCAGCAGCCAACCGGGACAGGGTTTCGGTGGCTACACCTTC. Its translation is CASSQPGQGFGGYTF.

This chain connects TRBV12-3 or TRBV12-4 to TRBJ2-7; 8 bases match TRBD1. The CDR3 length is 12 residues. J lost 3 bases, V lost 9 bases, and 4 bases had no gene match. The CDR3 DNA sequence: TGTGCCAGTGGACAGGGAAACTACGAGCAGTACTTC. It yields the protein CASGQGNYEQYF.

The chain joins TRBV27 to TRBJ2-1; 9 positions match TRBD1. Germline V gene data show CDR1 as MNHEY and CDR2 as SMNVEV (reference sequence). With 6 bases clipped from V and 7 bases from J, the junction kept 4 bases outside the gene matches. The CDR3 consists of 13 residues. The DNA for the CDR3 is TGTGCCAGCAGCCCGACAGGGGGGAATGAGCAGTTCTTC. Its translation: CASSPTGGNEQFF.

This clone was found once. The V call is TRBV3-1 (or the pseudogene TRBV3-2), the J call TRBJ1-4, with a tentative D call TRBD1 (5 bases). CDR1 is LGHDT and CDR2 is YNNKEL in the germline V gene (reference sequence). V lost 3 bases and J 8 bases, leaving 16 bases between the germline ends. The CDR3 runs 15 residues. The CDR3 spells CASSHRGRIGEKLFF. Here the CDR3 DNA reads TGTGCCAGCAGCCATCGGGGGAGAATTGGGGAAAAACTGTTTTTT.

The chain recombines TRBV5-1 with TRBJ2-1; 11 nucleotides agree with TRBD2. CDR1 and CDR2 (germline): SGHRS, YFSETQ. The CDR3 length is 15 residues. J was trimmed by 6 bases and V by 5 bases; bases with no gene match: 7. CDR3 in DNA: TGCGCCAGCAGTCCAGGACTAGCGGGCGGCAATGAGCAGTTCTTC. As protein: CASSPGLAGGNEQFF.